The T cell receptor beta chain described here comes from a study of TIL therapy for anti-PD-1-resistant metastatic lung cancer. Study summary: Median patient age was nearly 55, ranging 38-75 years.

Sequencing used immunoSEQ v3. Generated by immunoSEQ multiplex PCR, the TCRdb table keeps only in-frame clones and is missing some. In the table there are about 60,000 clones, around nine tenths of which are singletons. Time point noted: pre-treatment sample, taken before nivolumab and TIL therapy. Trimming removed 5 bases from V and 5 bases from J, with 11 bases in between. CDR3 length: 13 residues. The germline CDR1 and CDR2 sequences are SGHTA and FQGTGA. The chain couples TRBV7-3 to TRBJ2-3; D might be TRBD1 or TRBD2, each matching 6 bases. The clonotype originates from a person aged 30 to 80 with non-small cell lung cancer. This specimen consisted of blood, obtained at baseline. The CDR3 region is CASSLRGEDTQYF. CDR3 bases: TGTGCCAGCAGCCTAAGGGGGGAAGATACGCAGTATTTT.